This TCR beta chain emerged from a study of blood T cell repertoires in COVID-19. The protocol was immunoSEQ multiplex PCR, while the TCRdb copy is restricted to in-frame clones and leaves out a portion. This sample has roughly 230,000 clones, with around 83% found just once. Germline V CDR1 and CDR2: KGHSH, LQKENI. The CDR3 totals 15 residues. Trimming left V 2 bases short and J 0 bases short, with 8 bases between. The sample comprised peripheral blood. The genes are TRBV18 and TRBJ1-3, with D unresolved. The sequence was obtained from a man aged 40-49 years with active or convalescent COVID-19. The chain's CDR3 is CASSPNEGSGNTIYF. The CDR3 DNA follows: TGTGCCAGCTCACCAAACGAGGGCTCTGGAAACACCATATATTTT. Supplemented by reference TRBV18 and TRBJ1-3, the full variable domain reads NAGVMQNPRHLVRRRGQEARLRCSPMKGHSHVYWYRQLPEEGLKFMVYLQKENIIDESGMPKERFSAEFPKEGPSILRIQQVVRGDSAAYFCASSPNEGSGNTIYFGEGSWLTVV.